These T cell receptor beta chains were read from a single sample in a study of a mutant IDH1 vaccine in newly diagnosed glioma. No cognate antigen is known for these TCRs. Sequenced by immunoSEQ multiplex PCR; TCRdb stores in-frame clones only, minus some. This sample carries some 61,000 clones, 84% of them seen once, and the ten largest clones take more than 10%. The sample was PBMCs, taken from a glioma patient whose treatment included an IDH1 peptide vaccine. These receptors all come from a man between 18 and 35 years old with glioma. The CDR3 runs from the conserved cysteine through the conserved F or W. A D gene is named only where the DNA matches it firmly.

v_gene: TRBV7-5
len: 17
d_gene: .
j_gene: TRBJ2-2
CDR3nt: TGTGCCAGAAGCTCCGGACAGGCAATAGCGAACACCGGGGAGCTGTTTTTT
CDR3aa: CARSSGQAIANTGELFF

v_gene: TRBV7-8
len: 15
d_gene: TRBD1
j_gene: TRBJ1-3
CDR3nt: TGTGCCAGCAGCCAGGGGGGGAACTCTGGAAACACCATATATTTT
CDR3aa: CASSQGGNSGNTIYF

v_gene: TRBV5-4
len: 14
d_gene: .
j_gene: TRBJ2-7
CDR3nt: TGTGCCAGCAGCTTGCGACAGGCGGTCTACGAGCAGTACTTC
CDR3aa: CASSLRQAVYEQYF

v_gene: TRBV2
len: 13
d_gene: .
j_gene: TRBJ1-2
CDR3nt: TGTGCCAGCAGTGTGGACAGTTACTATGGCTACACCTTC
CDR3aa: CASSVDSYYGYTF

v_gene: TRBV7-2
len: 15
d_gene: .
j_gene: TRBJ2-3
CDR3nt: TGTGCCAGCAGCTTAGTAGGGGTGAGCACAGATACGCAGTATTTT
CDR3aa: CASSLVGVSTDTQYF

v_gene: TRBV29-1
len: 13
d_gene: .
j_gene: TRBJ1-2
CDR3nt: TGCAGCGTTGAAGATAGCAGGGACTATGGCTACACCTTC
CDR3aa: CSVEDSRDYGYTF

v_gene: TRBV5-4
len: 14
d_gene: TRBD1
j_gene: TRBJ1-2
CDR3nt: TGTGCCAGCAGCATTAGGACAGGGGAGAATGGCTACACCTTC
CDR3aa: CASSIRTGENGYTF

v_gene: TRBV7-9
len: 15
d_gene: TRBD1
j_gene: TRBJ2-1
CDR3nt: TGTGCCAGCAGCACCGGACAGGGGGCTTACAATGAGCAGTTCTTC
CDR3aa: CASSTGQGAYNEQFF

v_gene: TRBV4-2
len: 15
d_gene: .
j_gene: TRBJ1-2
CDR3nt: TGTGCCAGCAGCCAAGATCGGGGCGGGTACTATGGCTACACCTTC
CDR3aa: CASSQDRGGYYGYTF

v_gene: TRBV30
len: 14
d_gene: .
j_gene: TRBJ2-5
CDR3nt: TGTGCCTGGAGTGGGGTGGCGCCCAGAGAGACCCAGTACTTC
CDR3aa: CAWSGVAPRETQYF

v_gene: TRBV6-5
len: 12
d_gene: .
j_gene: TRBJ1-4
CDR3nt: TGTGCCAGCAGGTCAGGATACGAAAAACTGTTTTTT
CDR3aa: CASRSGYEKLFF

v_gene: TRBV6-5
len: 13
d_gene: .
j_gene: TRBJ1-1
CDR3nt: TGTGCCAGCAGTTACTCGGGGGTCGCAGAAGCTTTCTTT
CDR3aa: CASSYSGVAEAFF

v_gene: TRBV19
len: 17
d_gene: TRBD1
j_gene: TRBJ1-2
CDR3nt: TGTGCCACTCGGTTGTGGGGGACAGCTCCAGAACGCTATGGCTACACCTTC
CDR3aa: CATRLWGTAPERYGYTF

v_gene: TRBV5-1
len: 16
d_gene: .
j_gene: TRBJ2-2
CDR3nt: TGCGCCAGCAGCTTGGTGGTTGTGGGGAACACCGGGGAGCTGTTTTTT
CDR3aa: CASSLVVVGNTGELFF

v_gene: TRBV9
len: 15
d_gene: TRBD1
j_gene: TRBJ2-4
CDR3nt: TGTGCCAGCAGCGTAGAGGGGGCCACTCAAAACATTCAGTACTTC
CDR3aa: CASSVEGATQNIQYF

v_gene: TRBV6-4
len: 19
d_gene: TRBD1
j_gene: TRBJ1-3
CDR3nt: TGTGCCAGCAGTGTACCGTTGGGACAGGGGTCGATCTCTGGAAACACCATATATTTT
CDR3aa: CASSVPLGQGSISGNTIYF

v_gene: TRBV5-6
len: 15
d_gene: .
j_gene: TRBJ1-3
CDR3nt: TGTGCCAGCAGCTTGGGGGAAAGCTCTGGAAACACCATATATTTT
CDR3aa: CASSLGESSGNTIYF

v_gene: TRBV28
len: 16
d_gene: TRBD1
j_gene: TRBJ1-1
CDR3nt: TGTGCCAGCCCCCCGAGCTTGACAGGGGCTAACACTGAAGCTTTCTTT
CDR3aa: CASPPSLTGANTEAFF

v_gene: TRBV25-1
len: 14
d_gene: .
j_gene: TRBJ2-1
CDR3nt: TGTGCCAGCAGTGAATATATTAGTCCCAATGAGCAGTTCTTC
CDR3aa: CASSEYISPNEQFF

v_gene: TRBV9
len: 13
d_gene: TRBD2
j_gene: TRBJ2-7
CDR3nt: TGTGCCAGCAGCGGCGGGGGAACCTACGAGCAGTACTTC
CDR3aa: CASSGGGTYEQYF

v_gene: TRBV27
len: 14
d_gene: TRBD1
j_gene: TRBJ1-2
CDR3nt: TGTGCCAGCAGTCACCCGGGACAGGGGCACGGCTACACCTTC
CDR3aa: CASSHPGQGHGYTF

v_gene: TRBV6-1
len: 13
d_gene: .
j_gene: TRBJ1-5
CDR3nt: TGTGCCAGCACCCTCGGGGGTGTCCAGCCCCAGCATTTT
CDR3aa: CASTLGGVQPQHF

v_gene: TRBV18
len: 13
d_gene: .
j_gene: TRBJ1-2
CDR3nt: TGTGCCAGCTCACCGGGGCAGTCCTATGGCTACACCTTC
CDR3aa: CASSPGQSYGYTF

v_gene: TRBV9
len: 16
d_gene: .
j_gene: TRBJ1-6
CDR3nt: TGTGCCAGCAGCGGATTTAGGGGAGCCTATAATTCACCCCTCCACTTT
CDR3aa: CASSGFRGAYNSPLHF

v_gene: TRBV6-5
len: 14
d_gene: .
j_gene: TRBJ2-7
CDR3nt: TGTGCCAGCATTGCCCTGACAGGGACTCACGAGCAGTACTTC
CDR3aa: CASIALTGTHEQYF

v_gene: TRBV19
len: 10
d_gene: .
j_gene: TRBJ2-1
CDR3nt: TGTGCCAGTGGGGTGAATGAGCAGTTCTTC
CDR3aa: CASGVNEQFF

v_gene: TRBV4-2
len: 14
d_gene: .
j_gene: TRBJ2-7
CDR3nt: TGTGCCAGCAGCCAAGGGCAGGGCAACTACGAGCAGTACTTC
CDR3aa: CASSQGQGNYEQYF

v_gene: TRBV25-1
len: 17
d_gene: .
j_gene: TRBJ2-2
CDR3nt: TGTGCCAGCAGTGAAAGCGAGGGGAGACGGGGCACCGGGGAGCTGTTTTTT
CDR3aa: CASSESEGRRGTGELFF